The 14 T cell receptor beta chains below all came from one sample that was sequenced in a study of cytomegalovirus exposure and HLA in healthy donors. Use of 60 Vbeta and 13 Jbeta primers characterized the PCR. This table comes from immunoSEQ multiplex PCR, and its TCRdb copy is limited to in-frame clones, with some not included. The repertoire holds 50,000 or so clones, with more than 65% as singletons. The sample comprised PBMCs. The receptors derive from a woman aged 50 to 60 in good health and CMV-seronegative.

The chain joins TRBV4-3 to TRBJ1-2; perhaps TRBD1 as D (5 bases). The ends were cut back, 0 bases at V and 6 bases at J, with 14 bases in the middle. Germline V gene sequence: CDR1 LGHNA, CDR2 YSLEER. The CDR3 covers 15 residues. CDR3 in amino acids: CASSQDMRSGDGYTF. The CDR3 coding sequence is TGCGCCAGCAGCCAAGATATGAGGTCGGGGGATGGCTACACCTTC.

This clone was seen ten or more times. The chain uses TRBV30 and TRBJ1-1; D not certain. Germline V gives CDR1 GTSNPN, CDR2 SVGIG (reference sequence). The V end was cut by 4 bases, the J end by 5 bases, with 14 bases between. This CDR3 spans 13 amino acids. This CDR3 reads CAWKEGVGTEAFF. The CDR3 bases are TGTGCCTGGAAAGAGGGCGTGGGGACTGAAGCTTTCTTT.

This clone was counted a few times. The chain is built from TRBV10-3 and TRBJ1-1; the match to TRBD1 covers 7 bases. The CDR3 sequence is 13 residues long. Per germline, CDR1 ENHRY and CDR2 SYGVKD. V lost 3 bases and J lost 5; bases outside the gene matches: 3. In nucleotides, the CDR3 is TGTGCCATCAGTGACTCGGGACAGACTGAAGCTTTCTTT. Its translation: CAISDSGQTEAFF.

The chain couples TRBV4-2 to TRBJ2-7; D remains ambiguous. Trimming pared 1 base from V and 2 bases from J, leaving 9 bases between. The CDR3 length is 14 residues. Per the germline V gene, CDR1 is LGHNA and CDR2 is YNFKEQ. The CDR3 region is CASSQGQDTYEQYF. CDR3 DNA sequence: TGTGCCAGCAGCCAAGGCCAGGATACCTACGAGCAGTACTTC.

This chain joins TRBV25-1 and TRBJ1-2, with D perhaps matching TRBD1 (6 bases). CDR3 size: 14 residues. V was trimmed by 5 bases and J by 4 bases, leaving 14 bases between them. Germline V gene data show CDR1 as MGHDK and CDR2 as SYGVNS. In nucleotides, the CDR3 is TGTGCCAGCAGTTCTACAGGGCCCCTCTATGGCTACACCTTC. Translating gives CASSSTGPLYGYTF.

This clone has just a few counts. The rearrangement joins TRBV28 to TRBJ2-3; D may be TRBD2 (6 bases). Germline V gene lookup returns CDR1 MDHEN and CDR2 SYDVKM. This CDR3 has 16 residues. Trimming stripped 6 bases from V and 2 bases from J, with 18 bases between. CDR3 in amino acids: CASSRLPGLHTDTQYF. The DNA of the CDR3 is TGTGCCAGCAGCCGTCTTCCGGGACTGCACACAGATACGCAGTATTTT. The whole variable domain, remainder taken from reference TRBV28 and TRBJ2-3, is DVKVTQSSRYLVKRTGEKVFLECVQDMDHENMFWYRQDPGLGLRLIYFSYDVKMKEKGDIPEGYSVSREKKERFSLILESASTNQTSMYLCASSRLPGLHTDTQYFGPGTRLTVL.

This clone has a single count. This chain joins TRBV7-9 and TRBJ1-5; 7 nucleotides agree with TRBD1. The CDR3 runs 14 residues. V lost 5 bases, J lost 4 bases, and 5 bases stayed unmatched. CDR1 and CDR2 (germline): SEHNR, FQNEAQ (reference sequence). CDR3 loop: CASSPGTANQPQHF. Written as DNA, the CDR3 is TGTGCCAGCAGCCCCGGGACAGCTAATCAGCCCCAGCATTTT.

The chain's CDR3 is CAWVRVMNTEAFF. CDR3 DNA: TGTGCCTGGGTCCGCGTTATGAACACTGAAGCTTTCTTT. The chain couples TRBV30 to TRBJ1-1; D remains ambiguous. Between the trimmed V and J ends, which lost 5 bases and 0 bases, there was a span of 10 bases. The CDR3 loop spans 13 amino acids. Germline V lookup: CDR1 GTSNPN, CDR2 SVGIG (reference sequence).

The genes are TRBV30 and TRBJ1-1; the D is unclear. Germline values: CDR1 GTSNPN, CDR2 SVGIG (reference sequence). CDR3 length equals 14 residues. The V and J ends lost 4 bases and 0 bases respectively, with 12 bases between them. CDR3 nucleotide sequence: TGTGCCTGGAAAAGGCGGGGAATGAACACTGAAGCTTTCTTT. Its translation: CAWKRRGMNTEAFF.

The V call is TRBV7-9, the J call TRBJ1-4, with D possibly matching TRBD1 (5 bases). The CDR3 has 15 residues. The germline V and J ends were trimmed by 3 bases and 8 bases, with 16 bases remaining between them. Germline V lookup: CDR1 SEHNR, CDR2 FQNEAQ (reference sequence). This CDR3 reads CASSLAGGEAEKLFF. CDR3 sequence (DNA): TGTGCCAGCAGCTTGGCGGGGGGAGAAGCAGAAAAACTGTTTTTT.

Written as DNA, the CDR3 is TGCAGCGTTAATGCGGGAGCTAACACCGGGGAGCTGTTTTTT. Translating gives CSVNAGANTGELFF. The gene calls are TRBV29-1 and TRBJ2-2; 7 bases are a match to TRBD2. V gave up 5 bases and J gave up 2 bases; unmatched junction bases: 5. The CDR3 sequence is 14 residues long. Per the germline V gene, CDR1 is SQVTM and CDR2 is ANQGSEA.

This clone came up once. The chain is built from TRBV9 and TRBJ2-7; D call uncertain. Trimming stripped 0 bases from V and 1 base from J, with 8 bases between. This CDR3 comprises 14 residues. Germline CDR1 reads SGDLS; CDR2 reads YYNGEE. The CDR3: CASSVADGSYEQYF. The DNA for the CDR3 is TGTGCCAGCAGCGTAGCTGACGGGTCCTACGAGCAGTACTTC.

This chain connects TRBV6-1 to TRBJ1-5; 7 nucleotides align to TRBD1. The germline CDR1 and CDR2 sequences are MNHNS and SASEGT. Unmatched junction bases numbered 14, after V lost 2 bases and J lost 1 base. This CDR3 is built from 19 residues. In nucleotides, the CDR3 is TGTGCCAGCAGTGAATTTATTGCAGGGACAGTGGGCAGCAATCAGCCCCAGCATTTT. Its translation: CASSEFIAGTVGSNQPQHF.

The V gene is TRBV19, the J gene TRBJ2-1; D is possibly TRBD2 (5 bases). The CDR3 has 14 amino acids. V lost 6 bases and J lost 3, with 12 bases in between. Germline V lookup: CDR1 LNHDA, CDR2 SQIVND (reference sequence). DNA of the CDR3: TGTGCCAGTAGGGAGGCTGAGCACTACAATGAGCAGTTCTTC. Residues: CASREAEHYNEQFF.